A single T cell receptor (beta chain) is shown here with its context. This CDR3 has 15 residues. V was cut by 6 bases and J by 0 bases, with 13 bases left in between. Germline CDR1 is MNHEY and CDR2 is SMNVEV (reference sequence). This entry is derived from a study of blood T cell repertoires in COVID-19. Turning to the study itself: Samples representing acute and convalescent COVID-19 were sourced from the United States, Italy and Spain. T cells, B-cell-depleted T cells, or PBMCs provided the cDNA or gDNA that served as material.

Authors' analysis steps: Estimated nucleated cell counts came from reference gene primer amplification. The assay was immunoSEQ multiplex PCR, and TCRdb's table has in-frame clones only and misses some. The DNA gave D and trimming, while V, J and clone size come from that table. The sample has approximately 94,000 clones; about 89% are singletons. What was sequenced was peripheral blood. The rearrangement links TRBV27 to TRBJ2-3; D might be TRBD2 (5 bases). The clonotype comes from a woman aged 50 to 60 in a cohort sampled during active COVID-19. The CDR3, as DNA: TGTGCCAGCAGGGGTACGCGGGCTAGCACAGATACGCAGTATTTT. Translation: CASRGTRASTDTQYF.